The T cell receptor beta chain under discussion was sequenced for a study of siplizumab effects on memory and regulatory T cells. The study's findings and limits: The Treg-derived share of mappable alloreactive CD4+ clones averaged about 68% with siplizumab and about 30% in controls. Alloreactive sequences traceable to unstimulated CD4+ memory cells were significantly reduced by siplizumab. A minor share of alloreactive clones matched unstimulated subsets. In siplizumab cultures, the suppressive function of proliferating Tregs remained unconfirmed.

Looked up from germline, CDR1 is MNHEY and CDR2 is SVGAGI. CDR3 length: 15 residues. Trimming shortened V by 6 bases and J by 6 bases, and 19 bases separated the two germline ends. To note about this clone: Its specificity is unknown.

Assay: immunoSEQ multiplex PCR; the TCRdb copy retains only in-frame clones and omits some. The table includes about 80,000 clones, just under 95% detected once. This receptor was obtained from a human donor in good health. This chain links TRBV6-5 with TRBJ2-3, with no clear D. The sequencing sample was made of CD8+ T cells sorted from blood. The CDR3 DNA sequence: TGTGCCAGCAGAGTACAAACCTCTTACTTTGATACGCAGTATTTT. This encodes CASRVQTSYFDTQYF.